This paragraph reports one TCR beta chain. The record originates from a study of blood T cell repertoires in COVID-19. The assay was immunoSEQ multiplex PCR, and TCRdb's table has in-frame clones only and misses some. Of fewer than 300,000 clones in the sample, approximately 90% were seen once. The Seattle site enrolled patients during active infection and followed them longitudinally. Germline CDR1 LNHDA, CDR2 SQIVND (reference sequence). The ends were cut back, 6 bases at V and 0 bases at J, with 17 bases in the middle. The CDR3 has 16 amino acids. The receptor's source is a woman between 25 and 40 years old with COVID-19, enrolled during active disease. The rearrangement joins TRBV19 to TRBJ1-2; no reliable D call. Sequenced input: peripheral blood. The CDR3 loop reads CASSTIRRGSNYGYTF. For the CDR3, the DNA is TGTGCCAGTAGCACCATCCGACGGGGATCTAACTATGGCTACACCTTC.